This TCR beta chain stems from a study of CD8+CD57+ T cells in acquired aplastic anemia (dated by TCRdb to 2017 to 2018). The study in broad terms: Extracted DNA from sorted CD4+ and CD8+ cells averaged approximately 3 ug, ranging from about 0.18 to 27.4 ug. Healthy donor samples averaged around 9.8 million reads for CD4+ and 11 million to 14 million for CD8+ cells. Overall study results and their limits: Patients and healthy controls showed no significant difference in CD8+ Simpson's diversity (P=0.060). Around 30 CD8+ CDR3 sequences were found to be shared between patients and controls, but these sequences appeared to be highly expressed in patients and within the immunodominant clones of the patients.

TCR repertoires of sorted CD4+ and CD8+ blood T cells from severe aplastic anemia patients and healthy subjects were deep-sequenced in the study. Ficoll-Paque density gradient centrifugation was used to isolate peripheral blood mononuclear cells. Before DNA was extracted, CD4+ and CD8+ T cells were sorted using either FACS or magnetic beads. Spanning cysteine to phenylalanine, the CDR3 consists of 12 amino acids. Only the CDR3 DNA stays, 36 bases, in frame from base 1. CDR1 and CDR2, looked up from the germline V gene (reference sequence), are MNHEY and SMNVEV. Trimming takes 5 bases from V and 7 bases from J, and the germline ends sit 8 bases apart. This clonotype appeared a few times. It has no known antigen specificity. No much larger clone exists at a distance of one base, and base qualities are not known. Genomic DNA served as template for TCR beta VDJ combination and CDR3 sequence profiling. An Illumina HiSeq 2000 was used for TCR repertoire sequencing. The authors' analysis ran thus. TRBV/TRBJ rearrangement plots, CDR3 size and DJ length profiles, and Simpson's diversity index were used to evaluate the repertoires. The most abundant DNA sequence in the deep sequencing data was taken as the immunodominant clone. CDR3 amino acid sequences were screened for sharing across subjects and were compared with published repertoires and the VDJdb database. Using fastp trimming at Q25 and MiXCR clonotype assembly, TCRdb reanalyzed the public sequencing data and kept in-frame beta chains. Each record represents a unique CDR3 protein, reported with the most common genes and DNA among its rows. The V and J calls were not made by the authors but by TCRdb's processing. This sample has 180,000 or so distinct CDR3 sequences in its table, and 45% to 50% of those were observed once. The ten largest clones take up under 3% of the sample.

The receptor was isolated from a human donor in good health. Sequencing input: sorted CD4+, CD8+, or CD8+CD57+ T cells (not recorded which) from PBMCs. Here the chain combines TRBV27 and TRBJ2-2, with the D gene call left open. The DNA reads TGTGCCAGCAGTCCGGGTGTCGGGGAGCTGTTTTTT. Its protein reads: CASSPGVGELFF.